The source of this T cell receptor beta chain is a study of T cell responses to AZD1222 COVID-19 vaccine. The study, taken as a whole, reports: Donors, mostly white British, included more females; clonal diversity was possibly underestimated. Sampling captured repertoires only after the peak T cell response. Spike-specific TCR depth and breadth grew after two AZD1222 doses.

Produced via immunoSEQ multiplex PCR; TCRdb's table is partial and in-frame only. The sample holds 45,000 to 55,000 clones, around four fifths seen once. Germline V gene data show CDR1 as SGHKS and CDR2 as YYEKEE (reference sequence). The V end was cut by 4 bases, the J end by 2 bases, with 15 bases between. The CDR3 has 16 amino acids. As regards this clone: As yet, its antigen is unknown.

The TCR was taken from an adult in good health. The V call is TRBV5-5, the J call TRBJ1-4, with a possible D match to TRBD1 (5 bases). Sequencing was performed on peripheral blood, taken on day 0 of MenACWY control vaccination. CDR3 loop: CASSIEPGRTNEKLFF. DNA of the CDR3: TGTGCCAGCAGCATAGAGCCGGGACGGACTAATGAAAAACTGTTTTTT.